Shown below are 18 T cell receptor beta chains from a single sample sequenced in a study of cytomegalovirus exposure and HLA in healthy donors. The PCR contained 60 Vbeta and 13 Jbeta primers. Only in-frame clones appear in the TCRdb table, and some are missing; sequencing was by immunoSEQ multiplex PCR. The sample contains some 140,000 clones, about four fifths of which appear only once. Sequenced input: PBMCs. Receptors originate from a woman aged 40 to 50 in good health and CMV-seronegative.

The rearrangement links TRBV5-4 to TRBJ2-7; 8 bases align to TRBD2. Germline lookup yields CDR1 SGHNT and CDR2 YYREEE (reference sequence). J was trimmed by 7 bases and V by 2 bases; bases with no gene match: 8. The CDR3 runs 14 residues. CDR3 in DNA: TGTGCCAGCAGCTTCGAAGCGGGGGCCCGAGAGCAGTACTTC. The encoded protein is CASSFEAGAREQYF.

The chain carries TRBV5-4 and TRBJ1-2; D remains unclear. This CDR3 contains 14 residues. V lost 3 bases, J lost 4 bases, and 13 bases lay in between. CDR1 and CDR2 (germline): SGHNT, YYREEE (reference sequence). The CDR3 region has the DNA TGTGCCAGCAGCTCCATCGGTGAGCCCTATGGCTACACCTTC. It is translated as CASSSIGEPYGYTF.

V is TRBV2 and J is TRBJ1-6; D uncertain. In germline, CDR1 is SNHLY, CDR2 FYNNEI. V lost 7 bases, J lost 7 bases, and 11 bases lay in between. The CDR3 has 13 amino acids. This CDR3 reads CASNGVANSPLHF. Here the CDR3 DNA reads TGTGCCAGCAATGGAGTCGCGAATTCACCCCTCCACTTT.

V usage is TRBV19 and J usage is TRBJ1-1, with D possibly matching TRBD1 (5 bases). The CDR3 has 14 amino acids. The germline V gene encodes CDR1 LNHDA and CDR2 SQIVND (reference sequence). Trimming cost V 5 bases and J 0 bases, with 10 bases left between them. The CDR3 DNA is TGTGCCAGTAGTTCCCGACAGATGAACACTGAAGCTTTCTTT. Amino acids: CASSSRQMNTEAFF. Filled out from reference TRBV19 and TRBJ1-1, the complete variable domain reads DGGITQSPKYLFRKEGQNVTLSCEQNLNHDAMYWYRQDPGQGLRLIYYSQIVNDFQKGDIAEGYSVSREKKESFPLTVTSAQKNPTAFYLCASSSRQMNTEAFFGQGTRLTVV.

The genes are TRBV10-3 and TRBJ1-6; D unclear. Trimming stripped 7 bases from V and 7 bases from J, with 14 bases between. The CDR3 is made up of 14 amino acids. Germline V gene data show CDR1 as ENHRY and CDR2 as SYGVKD. The CDR3 protein is CAIKKEGENSPLHF. CDR3 coding DNA: TGTGCCATCAAAAAAGAAGGAGAGAATTCACCCCTCCACTTT.

V gene TRBV6-1 combines with J gene TRBJ1-3; 7 positions match TRBD1. This CDR3 has 18 residues. Germline V gene sequence: CDR1 MNHNS, CDR2 SASEGT. After removal of 2 bases from V and 0 bases from J, the junction contained 10 bases not matched to a gene. This CDR3 is CASSERQGVILSGNTIYF. Written as DNA, the CDR3 is TGTGCCAGCAGTGAAAGGCAGGGGGTAATTCTCTCTGGAAACACCATATATTTT.

The V and J genes are TRBV18 and TRBJ1-2; perhaps TRBD1 as D (6 bases). Germline loops: CDR1 KGHSH, CDR2 LQKENI. This CDR3 has 15 residues. Deletions cut 6 bases from V and 5 bases from J, with 19 bases between. This chain's CDR3 is CASSTDRRDPYGYTF. CDR3 nucleotides: TGTGCCAGCTCGACCGACAGGAGAGACCCTTATGGCTACACCTTC.

This chain uses TRBV9 with TRBJ2-5; D may be TRBD2 (6 bases). This CDR3 spans 13 amino acids. Looked up from germline, CDR1 is SGDLS and CDR2 is YYNGEE. Trimming removed 2 bases at V and 3 bases at J, with 8 bases between. The CDR3 sequence: CASSVWGEETQYF. CDR3 nucleotide sequence: TGTGCCAGCAGCGTTTGGGGGGAAGAGACCCAGTACTTC.

This clone was found once. The chain employs TRBV7-9 and TRBJ2-3; tentative D call: TRBD1 (6 bases). The ends were cut back, 6 bases at V and 1 base at J, with 11 bases in the middle. The CDR3 is 14 amino acids. Germline V gene data show CDR1 as SEHNR and CDR2 as FQNEAQ (reference sequence). DNA of the CDR3: TGTGCCAGCAGTGGAGAGGGGGGCACAGATACGCAGTATTTT. Amino acid sequence: CASSGEGGTDTQYF.

V usage is TRBV25-1 and J usage is TRBJ2-3; D gene ambiguous. Germline values: CDR1 MGHDK, CDR2 SYGVNS. This CDR3 is built from 16 residues. V was trimmed by 0 bases and J by 0 bases, leaving 10 bases between them. The CDR3 nucleotides read TGTGCCAGCAGTGAATATAGTCTTACTAGCACAGATACGCAGTATTTT. Its translation is CASSEYSLTSTDTQYF.

The J gene is TRBJ2-2, the V gene TRBV13; tentative D call: TRBD2 (6 bases). Germline lookup yields CDR1 PRHDT and CDR2 FYEKMQ (reference sequence). The V end was cut by 3 bases, the J end by 6 bases, with 17 bases between. The CDR3 length is 16 residues. This CDR3 is CASSLYLASSSGELFF. CDR3 coding DNA: TGTGCCAGCAGCTTGTACCTAGCGAGTTCATCCGGGGAGCTGTTTTTT.

V is TRBV6-4 and J is TRBJ1-2; D may be TRBD1 (5 bases). Trimming removed 0 bases at V and 5 bases at J, with 10 bases between. There are 14 residues in the CDR3. Germline-derived CDR1 and CDR2 are MRHNA and SNTAGT. The CDR3, as DNA: TGTGCCAGCAGTGACTCGGCAGGGCGGTATGGCTACACCTTC. Protein sequence: CASSDSAGRYGYTF.

The V call is TRBV7-2, the J call TRBJ1-2, with 7 bases fitting TRBD1. Germline assignment: CDR1 SGHTA and CDR2 FQGNSA. Trimming cost V 4 bases and J 8 bases; bases outside gene matches: 4. The CDR3 sequence is 12 residues long. The CDR3: CASSWTGSGYTF. In nucleotides, the CDR3 is TGTGCCAGCAGCTGGACAGGTTCAGGCTACACCTTC.

This chain joins TRBV19 and TRBJ2-3; 9 bases are a match to TRBD1. Trimming at V came to 5 bases and at J to 1 base, leaving 4 bases not matched to a gene. Germline CDR1 LNHDA, CDR2 SQIVND (reference sequence). The CDR3 spans 15 residues. In DNA, the CDR3 is TGTGCCAGTAGTTCTCGGACAGGGGGCACAGATACGCAGTATTTT. Translated: CASSSRTGGTDTQYF.

The rearrangement uses TRBV28 and TRBJ1-6, with a weak D call TRBD1 (6 bases). From germline, CDR1 is MDHEN and CDR2 SYDVKM. V lost 5 bases and J lost 14, with 22 bases in between. The CDR3 runs 15 residues. DNA of the CDR3: TGTGCCAGCAGTCCATCCGGGACAAAAAAAGGGACCCTCCACTTT. Translation: CASSPSGTKKGTLHF. Complete variable domain (other parts from reference TRBV28 and TRBJ1-6): DVKVTQSSRYLVKRTGEKVFLECVQDMDHENMFWYRQDPGLGLRLIYFSYDVKMKEKGDIPEGYSVSREKKERFSLILESASTNQTSMYLCASSPSGTKKGTLHFGNGTRLTVT.

A few counts support this clone. The CDR3 loop is CASSTGLAGNDEQFF. CDR3 sequence (DNA): TGTGCCAGCAGCACGGGACTAGCGGGAAACGATGAGCAGTTCTTC. The rearrangement links TRBV7-6 to TRBJ2-1, with 13 positions matching TRBD2. The CDR3 is 15 residues long. Germline assignment: CDR1 SGHVS and CDR2 FNYEAQ. With V trimmed by 5 bases and J by 8 bases, 6 bases remained unmatched.

This sequence joins TRBV18 and TRBJ1-1, with D possibly being TRBD1 (5 bases). Deletions cut 2 bases from V and 1 base from J, with 11 bases between. Per germline, CDR1 KGHSH and CDR2 LQKENI. This CDR3 contains 15 residues. CDR3 DNA sequence: TGTGCCAGCTCACCAGACCTTGGGGCGAACACTGAAGCTTTCTTT. Translation gives CASSPDLGANTEAFF.

The chain joins TRBV4-3 to TRBJ1-2; TRBD1 matches 11 bases. V was pared by 1 base and J by 3 bases, with 4 bases of the junction left unmatched. The germline gives CDR1 LGHNA, CDR2 YSLEER. This CDR3 comprises 16 residues. DNA of the CDR3: TGCGCCAGCAGCCAAGTCCCGGGACAGGGGGACTATGGCTACACCTTC. Translation gives CASSQVPGQGDYGYTF.